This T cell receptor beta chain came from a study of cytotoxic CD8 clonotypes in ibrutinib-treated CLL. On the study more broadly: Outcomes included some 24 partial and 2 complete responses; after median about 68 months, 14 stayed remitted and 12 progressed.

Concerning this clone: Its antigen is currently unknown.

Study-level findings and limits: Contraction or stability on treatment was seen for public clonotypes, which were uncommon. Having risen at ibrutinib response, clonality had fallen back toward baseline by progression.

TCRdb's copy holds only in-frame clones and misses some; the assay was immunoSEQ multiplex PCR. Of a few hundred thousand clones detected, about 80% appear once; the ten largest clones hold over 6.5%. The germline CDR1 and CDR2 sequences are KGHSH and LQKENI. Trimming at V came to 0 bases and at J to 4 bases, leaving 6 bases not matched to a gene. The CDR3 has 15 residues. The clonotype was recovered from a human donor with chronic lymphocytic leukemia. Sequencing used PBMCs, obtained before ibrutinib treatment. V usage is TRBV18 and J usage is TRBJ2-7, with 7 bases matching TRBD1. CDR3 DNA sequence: TGTGCCAGCTCACCACCAGACAGGGTTTGGTACGAGCAGTACTTC. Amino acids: CASSPPDRVWYEQYF. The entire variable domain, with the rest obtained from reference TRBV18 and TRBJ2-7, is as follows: NAGVMQNPRHLVRRRGQEARLRCSPMKGHSHVYWYRQLPEEGLKFMVYLQKENIIDESGMPKERFSAEFPKEGPSILRIQQVVRGDSAAYFCASSPPDRVWYEQYFGPGTRLTVT.